This TCR beta chain was recorded in a study of T cells expressing NK-cell markers. Whole-study results and caveats: The share of CD8+ T cells held by dominant NKG2C+ clonotypes was roughly 1.0-8% in about 6 donors.

From germline, CDR1 is GTSNPN and CDR2 SVGIG (reference sequence). The CDR3 loop spans 13 amino acids. Comments on this clonotype: Its antigen is not identified.

With the 5' RACE reads reprocessed, TCRdb shows one record per CDR3 protein and no DNA. Reported are 400,000 or so distinct CDR3 sequences; the ten largest clones contain around a tenth. The source is a woman between 50 and 59 years old in good health. The specimen was blood T cells: a sorted CD56 or NKG2C T cell subset, CD4+ or CD8+ T cells, or bulk PBMC T cells (not recorded which). This sequence joins TRBV30 and TRBJ1-1; TCRdb's assignment of TRBD1 cannot be checked, as there is no DNA. CDR3 protein: CAWTRTGNTEAFF. Based on the CDR3 plus reference TRBV30 and TRBJ1-1, the full variable domain is SQTIHQWPATLVQPVGSPLSLECTVEGTSNPNLYWYRQAAGRGLQLLFYSVGIGQISSEVPQNLSASRPQDRQFILSSKKLLLSDSGFYLCAWTRTGNTEAFFGQGTRLTVV.